Below are 15 T cell receptor beta chains sequenced from a single sample in a study of T cells in tuberculosis. Sequencing was performed with immunoSEQ multiplex PCR; in TCRdb, only in-frame clones are kept and a portion is missing. The sample has fewer than 40,000 clones; around 96% are singletons. Material for sequencing was PBMCs. All receptors come from a donor aged 10-30 years with latent tuberculosis or without tuberculosis infection.

Comments on this clone: A read error may produce the germline difference seen at one junction end. The rearrangement joins TRBV5-4 to TRBJ2-5; the D gene is possibly TRBD2 (6 bases). The CDR3 spans 16 residues. Germline CDR1 and CDR2: SGHNT and YYREEE (reference sequence). CDR3 loop: CASSLAAGKYQETQYF. The CDR3 DNA reads TGTGCCAGTAGCTTGGCGGCGGGGAAGTACCAAGAGACCCAGTACTTC.

The V gene is TRBV5-1, the J gene TRBJ2-5; 7 nucleotides line up with TRBD1. V shed 0 bases, J shed 2 bases, and the junction held 4 bases outside the gene matches. The CDR3 totals 15 residues. The V gene's germline CDR1 is SGHRS and CDR2 YFSETQ. CDR3 sequence (DNA): TGCGCCAGCAGCTTGGTTCCAGGGGGACAAGAGACCCAGTACTTC. Its protein product is CASSLVPGGQETQYF.

Only one count was recorded for this clone. The gene calls are TRBV10-3 and TRBJ2-2, with 11 bases aligning to TRBD2. The length of the CDR3 is 16 residues. Germline V gene data show CDR1 as ENHRY and CDR2 as SYGVKD. The V gene end was trimmed by 4 bases and the J gene end by 1 base; junction bases not matched to a gene: 2. CDR3 sequence: CAISVLAGVNTGELFF. The CDR3 DNA is TGTGCCATCAGTGTACTAGCGGGGGTGAACACCGGGGAGCTGTTTTTT.

Written as DNA, the CDR3 is TGTGCCAGCAGTGAATCGGTCGGGGAGGGAACCTCTGGAAACACCATATATTTT. It is translated as CASSESVGEGTSGNTIYF. The chain carries TRBV6-1 and TRBJ1-3; D ambiguous. V gave up 2 bases and J gave up 0 bases, with 17 bases separating them. CDR1 is MNHNS and CDR2 is SASEGT in the germline V gene. This CDR3 is built from 18 residues.

The V call is TRBV4-1, the J call TRBJ1-2, with 10 bases aligning to TRBD1. This CDR3 is 15 amino acids long. Germline CDR1 and CDR2: MGHRA and YSYEKL. V trimming: 3 bases; J trimming: 6 bases; junction bases outside the gene matches: 7. Here the CDR3 DNA reads TGCGCCAGCAGCCAGACGACAGGGGGCGGGGATGGCTACACCTTC. It yields the protein CASSQTTGGGDGYTF.

The J gene is TRBJ1-2, the V gene TRBV4-1; no clear D gene. The germline V gene encodes CDR1 MGHRA and CDR2 YSYEKL. V was clipped by 2 bases and J by 5 bases, with 12 bases between them. CDR3 length: 14 residues. The CDR3 sequence is CASSQNRQSYGYTF. In DNA form, the CDR3 reads TGCGCCAGCAGCCAAAACAGACAATCTTATGGCTACACCTTC.

V gene TRBV27 combines with J gene TRBJ1-1, with D tentatively TRBD1 (6 bases). Looked up from germline, CDR1 is MNHEY and CDR2 is SMNVEV (reference sequence). Trimming took off 7 bases at V and 3 bases at J, with 12 bases between the two ends. CDR3 length: 13 residues. CDR3 sequence (DNA): TGTGCCAGCAAACCAACAGGGTACACTGAAGCTTTCTTT. Its translation is CASKPTGYTEAFF.

The chain carries TRBV10-3 and TRBJ2-2, with TRBD1 matching over 7 bases. The CDR3 has 17 residues. Germline CDR1 and CDR2: ENHRY and SYGVKD. With V trimmed by 4 bases and J by 7 bases, 15 bases remained unmatched. The CDR3 sequence: CAISAVLRDREFGELFF. CDR3 DNA: TGTGCCATCAGTGCGGTTCTCCGAGACAGGGAATTCGGGGAGCTGTTTTTT.

J is TRBJ2-7 and V is TRBV2; 7 bases agree with TRBD1. The CDR3 extends over 13 amino acids. Germline loops: CDR1 SNHLY, CDR2 FYNNEI. Trimming at V came to 5 bases and at J to 8 bases, leaving 9 bases not matched to a gene. The CDR3 loop is CASSPQTGTKQYF. Here the CDR3 DNA reads TGTGCCAGCAGTCCGCAGACAGGGACCAAGCAGTACTTC.

The chain has TRBV5-4 and TRBJ1-1, with a tentative D call TRBD1 (5 bases). V lost 1 base and J lost 0, with 10 bases in between. Germline V CDR1 and CDR2: SGHNT, YYREEE (reference sequence). The CDR3 spans 15 residues. The DNA for the CDR3 is TGTGCCAGCAGCTTGTTAGCAGGGCTGAACACTGAAGCTTTCTTT. The encoded protein is CASSLLAGLNTEAFF.

This sequence joins TRBV10-1 and TRBJ2-7, with 8 bases fitting TRBD1. Germline CDR1 reads WNHNN; CDR2 reads SYGVQD (reference sequence). V gave up 3 bases and J gave up 3 bases; unmatched junction bases: 4. The length of the CDR3 is 14 residues. The CDR3 nucleotides read TGCGCCAGCAGTGATCGCAGGGGGCACTACGAGCAGTACTTC. It yields the protein CASSDRRGHYEQYF.

The J gene is TRBJ2-7, the V gene TRBV14; TRBD2 is a possible D gene (6 bases). V was clipped by 3 bases and J by 3 bases, with 6 bases between them. The CDR3 covers 12 residues. Per the germline V gene, CDR1 is SGHDN and CDR2 is FVKESK. In DNA form, the CDR3 reads TGTGCCAGCAGCCAGGACTACTACGAGCAGTACTTC. Translating gives CASSQDYYEQYF.

The chain links TRBV6-1 to TRBJ1-2, with 9 bases aligning to TRBD1. The CDR3 totals 15 residues. Looked up from germline, CDR1 is MNHNS and CDR2 is SASEGT. V lost 2 bases, J lost 5 bases, and 6 bases stayed unmatched. This chain's CDR3 is CASSEQQGAGYGYTF. CDR3 coding DNA: TGTGCCAGCAGTGAACAACAGGGGGCAGGATATGGCTACACCTTC.

This sequence joins TRBV9 and TRBJ1-4; 11 nucleotides line up with TRBD1. The CDR3 has 13 residues. The germline V gene has CDR1 SGDLS and CDR2 YYNGEE. V dropped 6 bases and J dropped 6; count of bases not matched to a gene: 1. In DNA form, the CDR3 reads TGTGCCAGCAAGGGACAGGGGGATGAAAAACTGTTTTTT. Its protein product is CASKGQGDEKLFF.

CDR3 sequence: CASSLVGQAVEAFF. In DNA form, the CDR3 reads TGCGCCAGCAGCTTGGTAGGACAGGCCGTAGAAGCTTTCTTT. V usage is TRBV5-1 and J usage is TRBJ1-1, with 7 bases matching TRBD1. The CDR3 consists of 14 residues. The J segment lost 8 bases and the V segment lost 0 bases, leaving 7 bases of the junction unmatched. Germline V gives CDR1 SGHRS, CDR2 YFSETQ.